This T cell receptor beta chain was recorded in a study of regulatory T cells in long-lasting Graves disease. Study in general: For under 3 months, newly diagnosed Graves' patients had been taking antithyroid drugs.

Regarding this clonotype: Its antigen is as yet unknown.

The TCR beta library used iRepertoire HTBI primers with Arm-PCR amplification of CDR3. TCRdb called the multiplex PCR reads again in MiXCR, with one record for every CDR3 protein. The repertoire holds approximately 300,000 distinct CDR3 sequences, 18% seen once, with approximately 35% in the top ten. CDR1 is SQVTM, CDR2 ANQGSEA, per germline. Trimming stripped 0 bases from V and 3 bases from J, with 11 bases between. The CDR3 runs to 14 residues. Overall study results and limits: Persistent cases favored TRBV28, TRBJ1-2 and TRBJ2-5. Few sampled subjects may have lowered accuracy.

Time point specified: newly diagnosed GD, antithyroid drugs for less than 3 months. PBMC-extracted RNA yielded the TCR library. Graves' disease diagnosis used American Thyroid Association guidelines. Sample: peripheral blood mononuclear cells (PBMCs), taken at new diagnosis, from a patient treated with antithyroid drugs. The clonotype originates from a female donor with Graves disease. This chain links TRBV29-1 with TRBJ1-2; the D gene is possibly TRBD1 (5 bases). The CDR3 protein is CSVEDLGTYYGYTF. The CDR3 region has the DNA TGCAGCGTTGAAGATCTTGGGACTTACTATGGCTACACCTTC.